The clone carrying this TCR beta chain occurred a few times. What it binds is unknown. The data stem from a study of T cells in Graves' hyperthyroidism and ophthalmopathy. General study findings and limits: Classification by a 13 V-J model distinguished ophthalmopathy from stable hyperthyroidism.

The source material, RNA transcripts, was used to amplify TCR beta CDR3 regions. When the TCR CDR3 underwent first-round RT-PCR, the HTBI primer set was used. TCRdb re-called the multiplex PCR reads through MiXCR, storing one row per CDR3 protein. Altogether about 400,000 distinct CDR3 sequences are present, 14% to 15% being singletons, with the ten largest covering around a third. Sequenced material: blood. The clonotype was recovered from a woman aged 25-40 years with Graves' hyperthyroidism.

CDR3 loop: CASSPRSTWDTQYF. The CDR3 region has the DNA TGCGCCAGCAGCCCTCGGTCAACCTGGGATACGCAGTATTTT. The chain joins TRBV4-1 to TRBJ2-3; D is uncertain. The CDR3 contains 14 residues. V was shortened by 4 bases and J by 6 bases, with 14 bases between the two germline ends. Germline values: CDR1 MGHRA, CDR2 YSYEKL.